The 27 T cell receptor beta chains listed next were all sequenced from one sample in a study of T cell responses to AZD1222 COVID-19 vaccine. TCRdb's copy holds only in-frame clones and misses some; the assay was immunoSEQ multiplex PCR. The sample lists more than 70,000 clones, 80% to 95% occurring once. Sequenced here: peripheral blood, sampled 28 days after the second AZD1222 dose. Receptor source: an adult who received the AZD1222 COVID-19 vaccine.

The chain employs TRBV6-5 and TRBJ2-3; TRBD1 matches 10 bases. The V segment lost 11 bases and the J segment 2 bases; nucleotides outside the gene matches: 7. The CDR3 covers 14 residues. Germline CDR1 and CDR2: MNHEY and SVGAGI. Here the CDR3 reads CAARQGANTDTQYF. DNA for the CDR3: TGTGCCGCCCGACAGGGGGCGAACACAGATACGCAGTATTTT.

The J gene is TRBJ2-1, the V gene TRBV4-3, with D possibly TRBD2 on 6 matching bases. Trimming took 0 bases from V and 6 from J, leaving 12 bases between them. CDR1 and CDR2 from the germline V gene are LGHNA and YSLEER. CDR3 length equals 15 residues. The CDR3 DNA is TGCGCCAGCAGCCAAGATAGGGGAGCGGGCAATGAGCAGTTCTTC. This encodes CASSQDRGAGNEQFF.

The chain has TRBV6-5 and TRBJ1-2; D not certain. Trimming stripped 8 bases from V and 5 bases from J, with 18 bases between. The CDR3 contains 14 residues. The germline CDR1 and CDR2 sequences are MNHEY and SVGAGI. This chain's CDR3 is CASLAASFWYGYTF. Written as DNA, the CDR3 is TGTGCCAGCCTCGCCGCGAGTTTTTGGTATGGCTACACCTTC.

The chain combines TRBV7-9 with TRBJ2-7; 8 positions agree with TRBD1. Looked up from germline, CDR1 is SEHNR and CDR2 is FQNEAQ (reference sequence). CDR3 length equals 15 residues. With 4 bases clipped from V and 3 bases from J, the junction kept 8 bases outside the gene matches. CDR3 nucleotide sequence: TGTGCCAGCAGCTCAACCATCAGGGGGCTCTACGAGCAGTACTTC. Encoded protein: CASSSTIRGLYEQYF.

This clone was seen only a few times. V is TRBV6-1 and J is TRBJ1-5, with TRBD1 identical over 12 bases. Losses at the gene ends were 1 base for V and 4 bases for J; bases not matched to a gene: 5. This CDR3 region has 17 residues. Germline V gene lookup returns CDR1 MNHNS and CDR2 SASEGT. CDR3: CASSEGRDRGLNQPQHF. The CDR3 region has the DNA TGTGCCAGCAGTGAAGGGCGGGACAGGGGGCTGAATCAGCCCCAGCATTTT.

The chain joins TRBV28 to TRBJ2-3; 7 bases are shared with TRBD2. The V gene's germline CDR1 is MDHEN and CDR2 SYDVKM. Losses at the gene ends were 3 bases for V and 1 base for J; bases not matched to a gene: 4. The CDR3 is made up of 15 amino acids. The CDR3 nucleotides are TGTGCCAGCAGTTTTCCTAGCGGACGCACAGATACGCAGTATTTT. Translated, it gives CASSFPSGRTDTQYF.

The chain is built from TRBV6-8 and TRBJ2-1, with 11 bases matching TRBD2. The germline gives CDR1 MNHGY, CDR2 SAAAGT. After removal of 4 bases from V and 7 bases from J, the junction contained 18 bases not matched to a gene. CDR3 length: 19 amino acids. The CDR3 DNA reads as TGTGCCAGCAGTTCCAACTTACCTAAGCTTAGCGGGAGGGGTAATGAGCAGTTCTTC. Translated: CASSSNLPKLSGRGNEQFF.

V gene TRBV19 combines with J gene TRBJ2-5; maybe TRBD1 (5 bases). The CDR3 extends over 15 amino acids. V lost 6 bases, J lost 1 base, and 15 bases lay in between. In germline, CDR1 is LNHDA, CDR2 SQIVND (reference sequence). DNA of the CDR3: TGTGCCAGTAGCCTCTCAGGGATGAGCCAAGAGACCCAGTACTTC. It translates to CASSLSGMSQETQYF. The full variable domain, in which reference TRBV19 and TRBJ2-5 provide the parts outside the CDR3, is DGGITQSPKYLFRKEGQNVTLSCEQNLNHDAMYWYRQDPGQGLRLIYYSQIVNDFQKGDIAEGYSVSREKKESFPLTVTSAQKNPTAFYLCASSLSGMSQETQYFGPGTRLLVL.

CDR3 in amino acids: CASSFTTAMTGYTF. The CDR3, as DNA: TGTGCCAGCAGCTTCACGACAGCTATGACAGGCTACACCTTC. This chain connects TRBV7-9 to TRBJ1-2; D might be TRBD1 (5 bases). The ends were cut back, 3 bases at V and 8 bases at J, with 16 bases in the middle. The CDR3 runs to 14 residues. Germline CDR1 and CDR2: SEHNR and FQNEAQ (reference sequence).

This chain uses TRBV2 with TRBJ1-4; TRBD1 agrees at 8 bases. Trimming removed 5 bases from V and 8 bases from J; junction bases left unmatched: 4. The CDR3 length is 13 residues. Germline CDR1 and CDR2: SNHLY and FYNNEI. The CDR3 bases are TGTGCCAGCAGTCCGGGACAGGACGAAAAACTGTTTTTT. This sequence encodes CASSPGQDEKLFF.

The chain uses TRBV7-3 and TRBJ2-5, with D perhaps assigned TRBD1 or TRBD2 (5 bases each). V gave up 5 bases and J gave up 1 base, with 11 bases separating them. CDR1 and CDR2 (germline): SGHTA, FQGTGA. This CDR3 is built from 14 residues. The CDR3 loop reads CASSPGTSQETQYF. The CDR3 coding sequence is TGTGCCAGCAGCCCCGGGACGAGCCAAGAGACCCAGTACTTC.

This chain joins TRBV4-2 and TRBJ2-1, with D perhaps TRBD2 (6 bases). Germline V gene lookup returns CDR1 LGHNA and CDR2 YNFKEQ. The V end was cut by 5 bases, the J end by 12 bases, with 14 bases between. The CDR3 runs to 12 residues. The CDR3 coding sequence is TGTGCCAGCAGCACAAATGCGGAGGGGCAGTTCTTC. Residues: CASSTNAEGQFF.

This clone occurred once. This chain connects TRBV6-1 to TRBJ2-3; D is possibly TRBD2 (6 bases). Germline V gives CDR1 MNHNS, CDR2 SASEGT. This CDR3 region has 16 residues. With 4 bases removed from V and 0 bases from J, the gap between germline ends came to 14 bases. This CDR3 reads CASSAGTLSSTDTQYF. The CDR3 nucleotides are TGTGCCAGCAGTGCCGGGACTCTCTCTAGCACAGATACGCAGTATTTT.

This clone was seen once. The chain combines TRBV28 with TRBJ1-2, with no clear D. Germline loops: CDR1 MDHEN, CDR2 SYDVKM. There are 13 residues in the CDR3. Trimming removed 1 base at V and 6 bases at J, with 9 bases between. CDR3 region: CASSLSRTDGYTF. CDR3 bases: TGTGCCAGCAGTTTATCCCGGACGGATGGCTACACCTTC.

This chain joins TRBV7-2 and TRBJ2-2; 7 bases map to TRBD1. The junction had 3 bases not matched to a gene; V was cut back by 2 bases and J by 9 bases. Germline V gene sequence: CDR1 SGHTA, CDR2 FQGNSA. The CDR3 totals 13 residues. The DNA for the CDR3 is TGTGCCAGCAGCTTAAACAGGGGAAGGGAGCTGTTTTTT. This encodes CASSLNRGRELFF.

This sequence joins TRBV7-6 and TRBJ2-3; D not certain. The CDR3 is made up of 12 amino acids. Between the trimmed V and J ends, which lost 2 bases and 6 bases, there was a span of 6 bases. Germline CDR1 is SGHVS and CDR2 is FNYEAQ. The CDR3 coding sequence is TGTGCCAGCAGCTTAACAGAGGATACGCAGTATTTT. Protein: CASSLTEDTQYF.

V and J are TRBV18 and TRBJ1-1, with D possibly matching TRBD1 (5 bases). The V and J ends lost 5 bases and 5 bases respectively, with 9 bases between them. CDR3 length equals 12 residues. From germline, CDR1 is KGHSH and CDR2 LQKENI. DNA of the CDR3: TGTGCCAGCTCAGGGGCCGGAACTGAAGCTTTCTTT. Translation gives CASSGAGTEAFF.

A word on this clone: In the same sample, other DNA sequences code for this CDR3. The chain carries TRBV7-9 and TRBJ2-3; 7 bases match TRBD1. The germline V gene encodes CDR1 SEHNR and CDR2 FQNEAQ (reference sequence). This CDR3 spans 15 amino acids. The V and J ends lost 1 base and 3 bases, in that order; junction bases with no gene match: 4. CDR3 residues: CASSLEAGGTDTQYF. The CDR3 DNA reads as TGTGCCAGCAGCTTAGAGGCAGGGGGAACAGATACGCAGTATTTT. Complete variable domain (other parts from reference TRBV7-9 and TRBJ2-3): DTGVSQNPRHKITKRGQNVTFRCDPISEHNRLYWYRQTLGQGPEFLTYFQNEAQLEKSRLLSDRFSAERPKGSFSTLEIQRTEQGDSAMYLCASSLEAGGTDTQYFGPGTRLTVL.

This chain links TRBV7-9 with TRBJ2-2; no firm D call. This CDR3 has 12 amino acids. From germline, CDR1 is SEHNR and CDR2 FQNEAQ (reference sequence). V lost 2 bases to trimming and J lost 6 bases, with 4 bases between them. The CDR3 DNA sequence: TGTGCCAGCAGCTTATCGGCCGGGGAGCTGTTTTTT. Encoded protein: CASSLSAGELFF.

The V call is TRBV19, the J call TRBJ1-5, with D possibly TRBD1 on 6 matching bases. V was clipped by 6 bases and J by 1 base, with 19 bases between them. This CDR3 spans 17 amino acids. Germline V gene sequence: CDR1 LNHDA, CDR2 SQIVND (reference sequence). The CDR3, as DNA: TGTGCCAGTAGGCCTCCCGGGGGGGCGAGGAGCAATCAGCCCCAGCATTTT. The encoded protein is CASRPPGGARSNQPQHF.

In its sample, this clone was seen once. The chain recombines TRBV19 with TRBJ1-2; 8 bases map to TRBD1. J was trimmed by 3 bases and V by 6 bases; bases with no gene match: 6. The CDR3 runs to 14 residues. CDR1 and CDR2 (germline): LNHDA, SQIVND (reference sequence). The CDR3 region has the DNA TGTGCCAGTAGCCCGACAGGGGTAGACTATGGCTACACCTTC. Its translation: CASSPTGVDYGYTF.

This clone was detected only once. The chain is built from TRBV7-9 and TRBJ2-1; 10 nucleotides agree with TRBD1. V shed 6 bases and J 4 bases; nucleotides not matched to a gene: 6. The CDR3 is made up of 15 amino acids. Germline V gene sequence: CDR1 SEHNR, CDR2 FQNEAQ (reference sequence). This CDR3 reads CASSAGQGDYNEQFF. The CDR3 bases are TGTGCCAGCAGTGCCGGACAGGGGGATTACAATGAGCAGTTCTTC. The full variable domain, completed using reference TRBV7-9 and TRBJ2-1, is DTGVSQNPRHKITKRGQNVTFRCDPISEHNRLYWYRQTLGQGPEFLTYFQNEAQLEKSRLLSDRFSAERPKGSFSTLEIQRTEQGDSAMYLCASSAGQGDYNEQFFGPGTRLTVL.

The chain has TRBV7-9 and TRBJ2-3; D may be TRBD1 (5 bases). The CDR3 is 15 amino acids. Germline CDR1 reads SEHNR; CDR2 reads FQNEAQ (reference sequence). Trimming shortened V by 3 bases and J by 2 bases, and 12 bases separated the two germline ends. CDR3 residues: CASSFDRPVTDTQYF. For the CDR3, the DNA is TGTGCCAGCAGCTTCGACAGACCAGTCACAGATACGCAGTATTTT.

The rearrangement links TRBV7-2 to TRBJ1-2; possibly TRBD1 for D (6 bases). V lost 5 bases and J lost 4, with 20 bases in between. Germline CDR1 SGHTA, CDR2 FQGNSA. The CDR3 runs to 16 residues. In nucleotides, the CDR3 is TGTGCCAGCAGCCTAGACTATACAGGGCGCCCCTATGGCTACACCTTC. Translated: CASSLDYTGRPYGYTF.

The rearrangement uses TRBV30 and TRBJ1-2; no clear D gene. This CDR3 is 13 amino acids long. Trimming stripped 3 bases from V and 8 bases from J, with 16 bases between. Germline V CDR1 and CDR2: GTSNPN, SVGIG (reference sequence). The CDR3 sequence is CAWREGRPSGYTF. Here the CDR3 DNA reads TGTGCCTGGAGGGAAGGCAGACCCAGCGGCTACACCTTC.

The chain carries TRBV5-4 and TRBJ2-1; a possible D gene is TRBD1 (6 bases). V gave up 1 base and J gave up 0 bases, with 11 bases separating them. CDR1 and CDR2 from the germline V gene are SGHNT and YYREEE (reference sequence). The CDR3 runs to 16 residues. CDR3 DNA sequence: TGTGCCAGCAGCTTGTCGCAGGACAGCTCCTACAATGAGCAGTTCTTC. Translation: CASSLSQDSSYNEQFF.

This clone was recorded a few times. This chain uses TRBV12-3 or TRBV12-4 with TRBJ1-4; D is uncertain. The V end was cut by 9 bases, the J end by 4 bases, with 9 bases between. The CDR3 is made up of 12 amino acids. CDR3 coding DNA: TGTGCCAGTCGAGATGATAATGAAAAACTGTTTTTT. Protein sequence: CASRDDNEKLFF.